What follows are 2 T cell receptor beta chains derived from one specimen sequenced in a study of metastatic and nonmetastatic thyroid tumors. No treatment of any kind had been given to any patient before thyroid surgery. TCRdb re-called the PCR reads with MiXCR. The sample holds 34,000 or so clones, 20% seen once. Sequenced sample: blood. These receptor sequences come from a female donor with papillary thyroid cancer or a benign thyroid nodule (not recorded which). Some clones in this sample may be carry-over from other donors' samples.

The CDR3 region has the DNA TGCAGTGCTAGATCGGGACAGGGGGGCACTGAAGCTTTCTTT. Translating gives CSARSGQGGTEAFF. The V call is TRBV20-1, the J call TRBJ1-1, with 11 nucleotides matching TRBD1. With V trimmed by 2 bases and J by 4 bases, 3 bases remained unmatched. Per germline, CDR1 DFQATT and CDR2 SNEGSKA (reference sequence). The CDR3 runs to 14 residues.

This clone was seen more than once but under ten times. This chain connects TRBV28 to TRBJ1-6; tentative D call: TRBD1 (5 bases). CDR1 and CDR2 (germline): MDHEN, SYDVKM. Trimming pared 5 bases from V and 11 bases from J, leaving 13 bases between. This CDR3 is built from 13 residues. In DNA form, the CDR3 reads TGTGCCAGCAGTACCCCGCCGGGGCCACCCCTCCACTTT. The encoded protein is CASSTPPGPPLHF.